The 17 T cell receptor beta chains given below trace back to one sample, sequenced in a study of cytomegalovirus exposure and HLA in healthy donors (dated by TCRdb to 2015 to 2018). The library was obtained by the immunoSEQ multiplex PCR assay. For the multiplex PCR, a mixture combining 60 forward primers for TCR Vbeta segments and 13 reverse primers for TCR Jbeta segments was used. TCRdb holds this immuneACCESS table with in-frame rearrangements only. Some clones are missing; in checked studies, unresolved V genes explain under half, and the rest has no known cause. The sample table holds about 100,000 clones, of which more than 75% were seen once. 3% to 4% of the sample goes to the ten largest clones. Sequencing used PBMCs. Receptors originate from a woman between 50 and 59 years old in good health and CMV-seropositive.

The chain is built from TRBV30 and TRBJ1-6; D is uncertain. The CDR3 length is 15 residues. The germline V gene has CDR1 GTSNPN and CDR2 SVGIG (reference sequence). Trimming left V 2 bases short and J 6 bases short, with 14 bases between. The DNA of the CDR3 is TGTGCCTGGAGTACCTTCCTCTCTAGTAATTCACCCCTCCACTTT. This translates into CAWSTFLSSNSPLHF.

This clone was detected only a few times. The J gene is TRBJ1-2, the V gene TRBV30, with 9 bases lining up with TRBD1. J gave up 0 bases and V 3 bases, and 5 bases lay outside the gene matches. The CDR3 runs to 15 residues. The V gene's germline CDR1 is GTSNPN and CDR2 SVGIG (reference sequence). For the CDR3, the DNA is TGTGCCTGGAGCGGGACAGGGAGGACTAACTATGGCTACACCTTC. Its protein is CAWSGTGRTNYGYTF.

The chain uses TRBV4-1 and TRBJ2-1, with TRBD2 matching 9 bases. CDR1 MGHRA and CDR2 YSYEKL come from the germline V gene. With 5 bases clipped from V and 15 bases from J, the junction kept 8 bases outside the gene matches. The CDR3 spans 12 residues. DNA of the CDR3: TGCGCCAGCAGCAGTAAGCGGGAGGTGCCGTTCTTC. Encoded protein: CASSSKREVPFF.

The chain carries TRBV5-6 and TRBJ1-5; D not resolved. CDR1 is SGHDT and CDR2 is YYEEEE in the germline V gene. Trimming shortened V by 2 bases and J by 3 bases, and 3 bases separated the two germline ends. The CDR3 covers 12 residues. The CDR3 DNA reads TGTGCCAGCAGCTTTATCAATCAGCCCCAGCATTTT. This codes for CASSFINQPQHF.

This chain links TRBV19 with TRBJ1-1, with no clear D. Germline V gene lookup returns CDR1 LNHDA and CDR2 SQIVND (reference sequence). The V end lost 6 bases, the J end lost 1 base, and 9 bases lay between the germline ends. The CDR3 contains 13 residues. CDR3: CASSLSENTEAFF. CDR3 in DNA: TGTGCCAGTAGCCTCTCAGAGAACACTGAAGCTTTCTTT.

The chain has TRBV29-1 and TRBJ2-1; 12 positions match TRBD2. The CDR3 runs 14 residues. Germline CDR1 reads SQVTM; CDR2 reads ANQGSEA. After removal of 5 bases from V and 5 bases from J, the junction contained 4 bases not matched to a gene. The CDR3 reads CSVFGLAGNNEQFF. The CDR3 DNA reads TGCAGCGTTTTCGGACTAGCGGGGAACAATGAGCAGTTCTTC.

This clone was observed a few times. This sequence joins TRBV5-1 and TRBJ2-1; 10 bases are a match to TRBD2. This CDR3 spans 18 amino acids. The ends lost 2 bases at V and 10 bases at J; junction bases unmatched: 18. Germline loops: CDR1 SGHRS, CDR2 YFSETQ. DNA for the CDR3: TGCGCCAGCAGCTTAGACCACCGGGCTAGCGGGGGTTTATGGGAGCAGTTCTTC. This codes for CASSLDHRASGGLWEQFF.

The V gene is TRBV7-8, the J gene TRBJ2-1; D perhaps matches TRBD1 (5 bases). The length of the CDR3 is 15 residues. V was trimmed by 4 bases and J by 10 bases, leaving 20 bases between them. Germline V gene lookup returns CDR1 SGHVS and CDR2 FQNEAQ. CDR3 in amino acids: CASSSDTAPRREQFF. The DNA of the CDR3 is TGTGCCAGCAGCTCGGACACCGCACCGCGAAGGGAGCAGTTCTTC.

In its sample, this clone was seen a few times. The CDR3 region is CATRTGQETQYF. CDR3 DNA sequence: TGTGCCACCAGGACAGGCCAAGAGACCCAGTACTTC. The chain employs TRBV7-6 and TRBJ2-5; 7 positions match TRBD1. CDR1 and CDR2 from the germline V gene are SGHVS and FNYEAQ. The CDR3 spans 12 residues. The V segment lost 10 bases and the J segment 1 base; nucleotides outside the gene matches: 3.

To note about this clone: The sample holds other DNA sequences that translate to the same CDR3. This rearrangement joins TRBV5-1 to TRBJ1-1; D is perhaps TRBD1 (6 bases). V lost 4 bases to trimming and J lost 4 bases, with 8 bases between them. Germline CDR1 SGHRS, CDR2 YFSETQ. CDR3 length equals 12 residues. The CDR3 sequence is CASSIGGTEAFF. For the CDR3, the DNA is TGCGCCAGCAGCATAGGGGGCACTGAAGCTTTCTTT.

This clone was observed many times. The chain is built from TRBV18 and TRBJ2-7; 7 nucleotides align to TRBD1. This CDR3 contains 15 residues. The junction had 11 bases not matched to a gene; V was cut back by 0 bases and J by 9 bases. Per the germline V gene, CDR1 is KGHSH and CDR2 is LQKENI. This CDR3 reads CASSPPGTEGTAQYF. CDR3 nucleotides: TGTGCCAGCTCACCACCCGGGACAGAGGGTACGGCGCAGTACTTC.

This chain links TRBV7-9 with TRBJ2-7, with D possibly TRBD2 on 5 matching bases. The germline V and J ends were trimmed by 5 bases and 5 bases, with 7 bases remaining between them. The germline V gene encodes CDR1 SEHNR and CDR2 FQNEAQ (reference sequence). The CDR3 covers 11 residues. The CDR3 DNA reads as TGTGCCAGCAGCAGAGGGAACGAGCAGTACTTC. It translates to CASSRGNEQYF. The entire variable domain, with the rest obtained from reference TRBV7-9 and TRBJ2-7, is as follows: DTGVSQNPRHKITKRGQNVTFRCDPISEHNRLYWYRQTLGQGPEFLTYFQNEAQLEKSRLLSDRFSAERPKGSFSTLEIQRTEQGDSAMYLCASSRGNEQYFGPGTRLTVT.

The count of this clone is one. The chain is built from TRBV6-1 and TRBJ1-5; no definite D call. The CDR3 contains 14 residues. Trimming cost V 2 bases and J 3 bases, with 8 bases left between them. CDR1 and CDR2 from the germline V gene are MNHNS and SASEGT. As DNA, the CDR3 is TGTGCCAGCAGTGAATCGGGGATCAATCAGCCCCAGCATTTT. This translates into CASSESGINQPQHF.

The J gene is TRBJ1-1, the V gene TRBV12-5; D is possibly TRBD1 (6 bases). V dropped 4 bases and J dropped 8 bases, with 11 bases sitting between them. The CDR3 length is 12 residues. Germline assignment: CDR1 LGHNT and CDR2 FRNRAP. The CDR3 here is CASGSGGQEAFF. CDR3 in DNA: TGTGCTAGTGGTTCGGGGGGCCAGGAAGCTTTCTTT. Supplemented by reference TRBV12-5 and TRBJ1-1, the full variable domain reads DARVTQTPRHKVTEMGQEVTMRCQPILGHNTVFWYRQTMMQGLELLAYFRNRAPLDDSGMPKDRFSAEMPDATLATLKIQPSEPRDSAVYFCASGSGGQEAFFGQGTRLTVV.

The J gene is TRBJ2-7, the V gene TRBV7-2; 8 bases map to TRBD1. This CDR3 has 16 residues. The trim removed 1 base at V and 5 bases at J, leaving 10 bases unmatched. Germline CDR1 reads SGHTA; CDR2 reads FQGNSA. The CDR3 is CASSLGRDRWSHEQYF. The CDR3 bases are TGTGCCAGCAGCTTAGGTCGGGACAGGTGGTCCCACGAGCAGTACTTC.

The rearrangement links TRBV6-6 to TRBJ2-3; tentative D call: TRBD2 (6 bases). V dropped 8 bases and J dropped 2 bases, with 14 bases sitting between them. There are 14 residues in the CDR3. Germline V gene lookup returns CDR1 MNHNY and CDR2 SVGAGI (reference sequence). The CDR3 nucleotides read TGTGCCAGCTGCGACGGCGGGATCACAGATACGCAGTATTTT. Translated: CASCDGGITDTQYF.

This CDR3 is CASSTYPTGDGTDTQYF. CDR3 sequence (DNA): TGTGCCAGCAGCACCTACCCGACAGGGGACGGCACAGATACGCAGTATTTT. The V call is TRBV5-4, the J call TRBJ2-3; 8 nucleotides align to TRBD1. The germline gives CDR1 SGHNT, CDR2 YYREEE (reference sequence). The V and J ends lost 4 bases and 1 base, in that order; junction bases with no gene match: 11. The CDR3 has 17 amino acids.